The clone carrying this T cell receptor beta chain was observed many times. Its antigen remains unidentified. From germline, CDR1 is LNHDA and CDR2 SQIVND (reference sequence). The CDR3 covers 12 residues. V was clipped by 3 bases and J by 3 bases, with 6 bases between them. The sample is drawn from a study of T cells in Graves' hyperthyroidism and ophthalmopathy. Background on the study: Peripheral blood was taken when the disease was first diagnosed, before any treatment began.

Isolation of PBMCs was performed on about 10 ml fresh peripheral blood. General study findings and limits: A 13 V-J signature model discriminated ophthalmopathy versus stable hyperthyroidism. Also found in blood were most expanded thyroid clonotypes above 0.001.

Researchers amplified the TCR beta CDR3 regions from RNA transcripts. HTBI primers were the set used in a first-round RT-PCR of the TCR CDR3. In TCRdb, the multiplex PCR reads were re-called with MiXCR into one record per CDR3 protein. The table records approximately 870,000 distinct CDR3 sequences, around 39% of them present only once. Sequencing used blood. The TCR comes from a man in his late teens or twenties with Graves' hyperthyroidism. The chain recombines TRBV19 with TRBJ2-7; the D is unclear. As DNA, the CDR3 is TGTGCCAGTAGTATTGGCGGCTACGAGCAGTACTTC. Its translation is CASSIGGYEQYF.